This TCR beta chain was recorded in a study of cytomegalovirus exposure and HLA in healthy donors. Primers for the PCR totalled 60 Vbeta and 13 Jbeta. Data came from immunoSEQ multiplex PCR; TCRdb stores just in-frame clones and leaves some out. The sample has roughly 120,000 clones; about 81% are singletons. Study-wide results and caveats: The availability of immune exposure information extended only to CMV serostatus.

In the case of this clone: The target antigen is unknown.

There are 16 residues in the CDR3. V was trimmed by 0 bases and J by 1 base, leaving 11 bases between them. CDR1 is MGHRA, CDR2 YSYEKL, per germline. The sequencing sample was made of PBMCs. The genes are TRBV4-1 and TRBJ2-3; tentative D call: TRBD2 (6 bases). This TCR came from a woman in her twenties or thirties in good health and CMV-seronegative. Here the CDR3 DNA reads TGCGCCAGCAGCCAAGATTGGGGGGAGGGCACAGATACGCAGTATTTT. Its translation: CASSQDWGEGTDTQYF.